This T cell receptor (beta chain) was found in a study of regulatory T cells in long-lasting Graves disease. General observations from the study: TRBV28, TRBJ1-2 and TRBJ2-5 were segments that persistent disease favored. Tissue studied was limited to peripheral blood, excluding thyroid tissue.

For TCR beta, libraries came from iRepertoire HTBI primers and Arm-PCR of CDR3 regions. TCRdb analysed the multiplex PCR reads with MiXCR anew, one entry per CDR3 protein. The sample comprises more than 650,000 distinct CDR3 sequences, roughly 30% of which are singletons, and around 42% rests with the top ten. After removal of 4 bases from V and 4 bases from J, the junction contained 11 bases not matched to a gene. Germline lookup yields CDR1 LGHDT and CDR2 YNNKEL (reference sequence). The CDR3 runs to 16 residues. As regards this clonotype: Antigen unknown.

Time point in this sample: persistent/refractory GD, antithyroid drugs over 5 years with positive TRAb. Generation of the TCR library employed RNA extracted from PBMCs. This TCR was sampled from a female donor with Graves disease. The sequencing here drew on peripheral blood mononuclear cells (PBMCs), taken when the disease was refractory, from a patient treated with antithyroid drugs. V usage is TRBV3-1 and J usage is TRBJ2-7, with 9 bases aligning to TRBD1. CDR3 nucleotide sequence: TGTGCCAGCAGCCTGGGACAGGGAACGGGCGGATACGAGCAGTACTTC. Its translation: CASSLGQGTGGYEQYF.